The next 21 T cell receptor beta chains were all read from a single sample in a study of CD8 T cells in Susac syndrome. With random hexamers, 0.5 to 1 ug RNA was reverse transcribed. In TCRdb, the immunoSEQ multiplex PCR reads were re-called with MiXCR into one record per CDR3 protein. The sample includes 90,000 or so distinct CDR3 sequences, around 93% of them seen just once. Sequencing was performed on CD8+ T cells from PBMCs. Every receptor here comes from a human donor in good health.

J is TRBJ1-4 and V is TRBV13; D perhaps matches TRBD1 (5 bases). The CDR3 extends over 14 amino acids. Germline assignment: CDR1 PRHDT and CDR2 FYEKMQ (reference sequence). V lost 0 bases, J lost 8 bases, and 10 bases lay in between. The CDR3 nucleotides are TGTGCCAGCAGCTTAGGCGGGGACTGGGAAAAACTGTTTTTT. Protein: CASSLGGDWEKLFF.

The rearrangement links TRBV6-2 or TRBV6-3 to TRBJ1-2; 7 nucleotides align to TRBD1. The CDR3 is 14 residues long. Trimming took 2 bases from V and 2 from J; bases not matched to a gene: 2. Germline V gene lookup returns CDR1 MNHEY and CDR2 SVGEGT. The CDR3 loop reads CASSYDRANYGYTF. Here the CDR3 DNA reads TGTGCCAGCAGTTACGACAGGGCCAACTATGGCTACACCTTC.

The chain uses TRBV9 and TRBJ2-3; D unresolved. Trimming removed 3 bases from V and 2 bases from J, with 13 bases in between. The germline CDR1 and CDR2 sequences are SGDLS and YYNGEE. The CDR3 is 15 amino acids. This CDR3 reads CASSGRLGNTDTQYF. The CDR3 nucleotides are TGTGCCAGCAGCGGTCGGCTTGGAAACACAGATACGCAGTATTTT.

This chain uses TRBV11-2 with TRBJ2-5, with D perhaps assigned TRBD1 or TRBD2 (6 bases each). V lost 4 bases, J lost 4 bases, and 19 bases lay in between. CDR1 and CDR2 from the germline V gene are SGHAT and FQNNGV. This CDR3 has 16 residues. This CDR3 is CASSSTWGARAETQYF. The CDR3 DNA follows: TGTGCCAGCAGCTCGACGTGGGGGGCAAGGGCAGAGACCCAGTACTTC. Full variable domain (rest looked up from reference TRBV11-2 and TRBJ2-5): EAGVAQSPRYKIIEKRQSVAFWCNPISGHATLYWYQQILGQGPKLLIQFQNNGVVDDSQLPKDRFSAERLKGVDSTLKIQPAKLEDSAVYLCASSSTWGARAETQYFGPGTRLLVL.

The chain carries TRBV11-2 and TRBJ2-1; TRBD2 matches at 8 bases. Germline CDR1 and CDR2: SGHAT and FQNNGV. This CDR3 is built from 13 residues. Trimming at V came to 5 bases and at J to 7 bases, leaving 4 bases not matched to a gene. CDR3 nucleotides: TGTGCCAGCAGCCCGGGAGGGATTAATGAGCAGTTCTTC. It is translated as CASSPGGINEQFF.

The chain joins TRBV5-6 to TRBJ2-7, with D unclear. Germline loops: CDR1 SGHDT, CDR2 YYEEEE. Trimming took off 4 bases at V and 2 bases at J, with 10 bases between the two ends. CDR3 length: 13 residues. The CDR3 DNA follows: TGTGCCAGCAGCCCGACGGAGACCTACGAGCAGTACTTC. It specifies CASSPTETYEQYF. The variable domain in full, with the rest retrieved from reference TRBV5-6 and TRBJ2-7, is DAGVTQSPTHLIKTRGQQVTLRCSPKSGHDTVSWYQQALGQGPQFIFQYYEEEERQRGNFPDRFSGHQFPNYSSELNVNALLLGDSALYLCASSPTETYEQYFGPGTRLTVT.

This chain joins TRBV29-1 and TRBJ2-7; D might be TRBD1 or TRBD2, each matching 5 bases. The CDR3 has 14 residues. Germline loops: CDR1 SQVTM, CDR2 ANQGSEA. V was trimmed by 0 bases and J by 3 bases, leaving 12 bases between them. The CDR3 nucleotides read TGCAGCGTTGAAGAGACGGGGCAGGTCTACGAGCAGTACTTC. Protein sequence: CSVEETGQVYEQYF.

V usage is TRBV20-1 and J usage is TRBJ2-3; D remains ambiguous. The V and J ends lost 2 bases and 4 bases respectively, with 16 bases between them. The CDR3 length is 15 residues. Germline V lookup: CDR1 DFQATT, CDR2 SNEGSKA (reference sequence). In DNA, the CDR3 is TGCAGTGCTAGACCTCCTTTTGACGACGCAGATACGCAGTATTTT. This translates into CSARPPFDDADTQYF.

The V gene is TRBV2, the J gene TRBJ2-5; 7 nucleotides agree with TRBD1. This CDR3 is 13 amino acids long. Per germline, CDR1 SNHLY and CDR2 FYNNEI. J gave up 5 bases and V 5 bases, and 5 bases lay outside the gene matches. CDR3 coding DNA: TGTGCCAGCAGTCAGGACAGGCGGGAGACCCAGTACTTC. Translated: CASSQDRRETQYF.

The gene calls are TRBV12-3 or TRBV12-4 and TRBJ2-7; unclear D gene. The ends were cut back, 6 bases at V and 5 bases at J, with 14 bases in the middle. The CDR3 covers 13 residues. This chain's CDR3 is CASSFSLPHEQYF. CDR3 in DNA: TGTGCCAGCAGCTTTAGTCTCCCCCACGAGCAGTACTTC.

V and J are TRBV7-9 and TRBJ2-2; D is uncertain. In germline, CDR1 is SEHNR, CDR2 FQNEAQ (reference sequence). The V and J ends lost 1 base and 4 bases respectively, with 10 bases between them. CDR3 size: 15 residues. CDR3 region: CASSLEGPGTGELFF. The DNA for the CDR3 is TGTGCCAGCAGCTTAGAAGGACCTGGCACCGGGGAGCTGTTTTTT.

The chain joins TRBV7-9 to TRBJ1-2; D may be TRBD1 (5 bases). The CDR3 sequence is 15 residues long. The germline CDR1 and CDR2 sequences are SEHNR and FQNEAQ (reference sequence). The V gene lost 2 bases and the J gene lost 0 bases, with 10 bases spanning the gap. CDR3 protein: CASSLQGEANYGYTF. The CDR3 DNA follows: TGTGCCAGCAGCTTACAGGGAGAAGCTAACTATGGCTACACCTTC.

The chain has TRBV5-6 and TRBJ2-7; no clear D gene. This CDR3 is built from 12 residues. The germline V gene has CDR1 SGHDT and CDR2 YYEEEE. The germline V and J ends were trimmed by 0 bases and 6 bases, with 7 bases remaining between them. The CDR3 here is CASSLGKGEQYF. The CDR3 coding sequence is TGTGCCAGCAGCTTGGGCAAGGGCGAGCAGTACTTC. Drawing the rest from reference TRBV5-6 and TRBJ2-7, the complete variable domain is DAGVTQSPTHLIKTRGQQVTLRCSPKSGHDTVSWYQQALGQGPQFIFQYYEEEERQRGNFPDRFSGHQFPNYSSELNVNALLLGDSALYLCASSLGKGEQYFGPGTRLTVT.

The chain carries TRBV27 and TRBJ2-3, with 8 bases fitting TRBD1. The CDR3 consists of 15 residues. The germline CDR1 and CDR2 sequences are MNHEY and SMNVEV (reference sequence). The V gene end was trimmed by 5 bases and the J gene end by 3 bases; junction bases not matched to a gene: 7. The DNA for the CDR3 is TGTGCCAGCAGTCCTTACAGGGGGACGACAGATACGCAGTATTTT. The encoded protein is CASSPYRGTTDTQYF.

The chain links TRBV12-3 or TRBV12-4 to TRBJ2-5; no reliable D call. The CDR3 spans 11 residues. V lost 6 bases, J lost 0 bases, and 2 bases lay in between. CDR3 amino acids: CASSHQETQYF. The CDR3 DNA sequence: TGTGCCAGCAGCCACCAAGAGACCCAGTACTTC.

This clonotype appeared once. Its ends do not fully match the called genes, so a read error is possible. The chain recombines TRBV29-1 with TRBJ1-1, with a tentative D call TRBD1 (6 bases). This CDR3 spans 12 amino acids. Germline V gene sequence: CDR1 SQVTM, CDR2 ANQGSEA. For the CDR3, the DNA is TGCAGCGTCGAAGGGGGGCTCACTGGAGCTTTCTTT. It yields the protein CSVEGGLTGAFF.

The chain is built from TRBV29-1 and TRBJ1-1; a weak D match, TRBD1 (5 bases). Between the trimmed V and J ends, which lost 4 bases and 7 bases, there was a span of 13 bases. Germline CDR1 SQVTM, CDR2 ANQGSEA. The CDR3 totals 12 residues. CDR3 coding DNA: TGCAGCGTTGTTCGGCAGGGTGTTGAAGCTTTCTTT. Its translation: CSVVRQGVEAFF.

The chain uses TRBV7-9 and TRBJ1-5; D ambiguous. The CDR3 loop spans 15 amino acids. The germline V gene has CDR1 SEHNR and CDR2 FQNEAQ (reference sequence). V was pared by 6 bases and J by 2 bases, with 14 bases between. The CDR3 coding sequence is TGTGCCAGCAGTCCCATCGACATGGGCAATCAGCCCCAGCATTTT. Protein sequence: CASSPIDMGNQPQHF.

The chain uses TRBV11-1 and TRBJ2-7; maybe TRBD2 (5 bases). V shed 5 bases and J shed 2 bases, with 16 bases lying between them. CDR3 length equals 15 residues. The germline V gene encodes CDR1 SGHAT and CDR2 FQDESV (reference sequence). CDR3 sequence reads: CASSPQRGFAYEQYF. The CDR3 bases are TGTGCCAGCAGCCCGCAACGCGGGTTCGCCTACGAGCAGTACTTC.

The chain employs TRBV29-1 and TRBJ1-4; tentatively, D is TRBD1 (6 bases). The CDR3 has 15 amino acids. V was trimmed by 7 bases and J by 6 bases, leaving 21 bases between them. Germline V gene sequence: CDR1 SQVTM, CDR2 ANQGSEA. The CDR3 loop is CSASAGGLLDEKLFF. The CDR3 DNA reads TGCAGCGCCTCGGCTGGGGGCCTCCTGGATGAAAAACTGTTTTTT.

This chain links TRBV15 with TRBJ2-5; the D gene is possibly TRBD1 (6 bases). Germline values: CDR1 LNHNV, CDR2 YYDKDF (reference sequence). Trimming removed 1 base from V and 4 bases from J, with 13 bases in between. The CDR3 contains 15 residues. CDR3 bases: TGTGCCACCAGCAGAGGGTTTGGCAGGGGAGAGACCCAGTACTTC. Its translation: CATSRGFGRGETQYF.